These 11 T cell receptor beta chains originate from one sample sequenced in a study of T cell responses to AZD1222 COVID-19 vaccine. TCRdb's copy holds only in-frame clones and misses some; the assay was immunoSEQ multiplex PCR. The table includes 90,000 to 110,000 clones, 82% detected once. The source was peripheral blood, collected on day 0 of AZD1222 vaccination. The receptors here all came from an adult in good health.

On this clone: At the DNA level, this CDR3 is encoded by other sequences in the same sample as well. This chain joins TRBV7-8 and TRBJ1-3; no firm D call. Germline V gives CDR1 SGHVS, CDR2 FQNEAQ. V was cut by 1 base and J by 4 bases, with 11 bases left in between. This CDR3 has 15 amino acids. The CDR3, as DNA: TGTGCCAGCAGCTTAGGGCCACTTTCAGGAAACACCATATATTTT. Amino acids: CASSLGPLSGNTIYF. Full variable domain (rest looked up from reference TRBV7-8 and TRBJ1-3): GAGVSQSPRYKVAKRGQDVALRCDPISGHVSLFWYQQALGQGPEFLTYFQNEAQLDKSGLPSDRFFAERPEGSVSTLKIQRTQQEDSAVYLCASSLGPLSGNTIYFGEGSWLTVV.

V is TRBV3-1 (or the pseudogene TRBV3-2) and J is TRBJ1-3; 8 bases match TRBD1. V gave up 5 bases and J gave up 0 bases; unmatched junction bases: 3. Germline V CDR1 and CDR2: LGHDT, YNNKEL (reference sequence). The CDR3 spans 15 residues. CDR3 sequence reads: CASSWTGISGNTIYF. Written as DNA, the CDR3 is TGTGCCAGCAGCTGGACAGGGATCTCTGGAAACACCATATATTTT.

In nucleotides, the CDR3 is TGTGCCAGCAGTAACAGGGGAACGAGGGAGCCCCAGCATTTT. It yields the protein CASSNRGTREPQHF. The chain employs TRBV27 and TRBJ1-5; 7 positions agree with TRBD1. The V gene's germline CDR1 is MNHEY and CDR2 SMNVEV (reference sequence). V was pared by 5 bases and J by 8 bases, with 9 bases of the junction left unmatched. The CDR3 consists of 14 residues.

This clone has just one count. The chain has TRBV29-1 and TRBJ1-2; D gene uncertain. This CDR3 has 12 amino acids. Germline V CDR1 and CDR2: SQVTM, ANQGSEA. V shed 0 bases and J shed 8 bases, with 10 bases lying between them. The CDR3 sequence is CSVEDIGKGYTF. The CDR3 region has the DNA TGCAGCGTTGAAGATATTGGGAAAGGCTACACCTTC.

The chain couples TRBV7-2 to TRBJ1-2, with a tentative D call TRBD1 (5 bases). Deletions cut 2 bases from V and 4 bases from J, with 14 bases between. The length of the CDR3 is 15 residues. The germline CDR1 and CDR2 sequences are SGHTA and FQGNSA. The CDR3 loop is CASSLLAGLGYGYTF. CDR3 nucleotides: TGTGCCAGCAGCTTACTAGCGGGGCTGGGCTATGGCTACACCTTC.

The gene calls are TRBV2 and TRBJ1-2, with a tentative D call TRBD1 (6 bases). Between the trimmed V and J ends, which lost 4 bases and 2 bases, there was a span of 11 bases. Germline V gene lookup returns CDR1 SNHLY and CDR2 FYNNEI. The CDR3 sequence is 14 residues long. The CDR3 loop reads CASSVSRGNYGYTF. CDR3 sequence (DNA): TGTGCCAGCAGTGTGAGCAGGGGCAACTATGGCTACACCTTC.

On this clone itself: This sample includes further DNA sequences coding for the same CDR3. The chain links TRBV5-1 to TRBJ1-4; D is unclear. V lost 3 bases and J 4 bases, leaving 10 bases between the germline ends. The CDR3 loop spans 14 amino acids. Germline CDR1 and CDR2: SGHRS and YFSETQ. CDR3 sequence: CASSSGRFNEKLFF. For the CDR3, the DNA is TGCGCCAGCAGCTCCGGACGGTTTAATGAAAAACTGTTTTTT.

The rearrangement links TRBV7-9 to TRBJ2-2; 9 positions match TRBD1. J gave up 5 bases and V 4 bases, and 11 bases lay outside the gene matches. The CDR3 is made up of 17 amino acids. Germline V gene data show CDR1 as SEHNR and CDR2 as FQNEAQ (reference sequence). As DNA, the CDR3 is TGTGCCAGCAGCTCTCTCCCCGGGACAGGGTATACCGGGGAGCTGTTTTTT. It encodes CASSSLPGTGYTGELFF.

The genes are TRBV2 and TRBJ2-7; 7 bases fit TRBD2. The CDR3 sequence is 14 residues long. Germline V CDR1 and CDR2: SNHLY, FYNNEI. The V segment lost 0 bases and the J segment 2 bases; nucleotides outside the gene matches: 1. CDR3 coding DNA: TGTGCCAGCAGTGAAGCTGCGGGGGCCTACGAGCAGTACTTC. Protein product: CASSEAAGAYEQYF.

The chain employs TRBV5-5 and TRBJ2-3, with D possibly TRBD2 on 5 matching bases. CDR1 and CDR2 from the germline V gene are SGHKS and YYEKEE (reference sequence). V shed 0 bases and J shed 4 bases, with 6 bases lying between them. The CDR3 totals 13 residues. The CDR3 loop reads CASSLVGADTQYF. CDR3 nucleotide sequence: TGTGCCAGCAGCTTGGTCGGGGCAGATACGCAGTATTTT.

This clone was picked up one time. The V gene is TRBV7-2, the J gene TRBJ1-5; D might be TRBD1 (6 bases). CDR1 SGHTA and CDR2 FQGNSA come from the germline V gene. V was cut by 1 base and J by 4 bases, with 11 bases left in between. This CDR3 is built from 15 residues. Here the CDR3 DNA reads TGTGCCAGCAGCTTAGAACCGGGACAAAATCAGCCCCAGCATTTT. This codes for CASSLEPGQNQPQHF. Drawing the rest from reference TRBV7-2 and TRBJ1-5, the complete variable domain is GAGVSQSPSNKVTEKGKDVELRCDPISGHTALYWYRQSLGQGLEFLIYFQGNSAPDKSGLPSDRFSAERTGGSVSTLTIQRTQQEDSAVYLCASSLEPGQNQPQHFGDGTRLSIL.